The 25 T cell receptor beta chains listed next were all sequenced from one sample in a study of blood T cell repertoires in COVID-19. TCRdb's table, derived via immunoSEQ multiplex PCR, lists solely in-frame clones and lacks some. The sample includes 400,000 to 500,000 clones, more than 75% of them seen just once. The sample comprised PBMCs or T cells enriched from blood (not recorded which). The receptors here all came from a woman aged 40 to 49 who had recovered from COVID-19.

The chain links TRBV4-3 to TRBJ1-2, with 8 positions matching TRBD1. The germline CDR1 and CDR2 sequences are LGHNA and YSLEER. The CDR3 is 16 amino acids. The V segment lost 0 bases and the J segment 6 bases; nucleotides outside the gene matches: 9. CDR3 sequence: CASSQDTQARGHGYTF. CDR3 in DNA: TGCGCCAGCAGCCAAGATACCCAAGCCAGGGGGCATGGCTACACCTTC.

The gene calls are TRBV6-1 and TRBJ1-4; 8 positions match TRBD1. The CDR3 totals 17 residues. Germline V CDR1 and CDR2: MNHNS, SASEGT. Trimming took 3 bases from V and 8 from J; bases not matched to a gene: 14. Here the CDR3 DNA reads TGTGCCAGCAGTGACCCTATTACGGACAGGGCTAGGGAAAAACTGTTTTTT. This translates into CASSDPITDRAREKLFF.

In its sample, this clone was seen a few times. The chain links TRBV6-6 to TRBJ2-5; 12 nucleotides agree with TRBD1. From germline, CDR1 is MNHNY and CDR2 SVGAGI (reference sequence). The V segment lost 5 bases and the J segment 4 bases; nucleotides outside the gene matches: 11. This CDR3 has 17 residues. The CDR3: CASSQRPGQGARETQYF. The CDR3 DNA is TGTGCCAGCAGTCAAAGGCCGGGACAGGGGGCAAGAGAGACCCAGTACTTC.

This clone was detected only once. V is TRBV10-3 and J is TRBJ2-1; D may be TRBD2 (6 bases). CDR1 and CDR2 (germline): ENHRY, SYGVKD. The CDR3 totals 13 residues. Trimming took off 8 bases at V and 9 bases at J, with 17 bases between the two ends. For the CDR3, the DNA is TGTGCCATCGGCGGGACTCAGAGTCCTGAGCAGTTCTTC. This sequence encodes CAIGGTQSPEQFF.

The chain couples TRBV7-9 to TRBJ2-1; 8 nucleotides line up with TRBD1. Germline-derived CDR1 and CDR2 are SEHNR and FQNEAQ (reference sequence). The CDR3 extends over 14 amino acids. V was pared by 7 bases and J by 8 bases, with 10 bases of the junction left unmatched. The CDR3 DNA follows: TGTGCCAGCACTAAAAGACAGGGGATGGATGAGCAGTTCTTC. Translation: CASTKRQGMDEQFF.

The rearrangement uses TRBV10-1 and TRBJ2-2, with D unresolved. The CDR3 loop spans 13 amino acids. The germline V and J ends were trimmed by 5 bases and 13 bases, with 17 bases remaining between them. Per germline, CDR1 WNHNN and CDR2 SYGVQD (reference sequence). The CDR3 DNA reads TGCGCCAGCAGTAGCTCGGAGACGGCCCCGCTGTTTTTT. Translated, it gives CASSSSETAPLFF.

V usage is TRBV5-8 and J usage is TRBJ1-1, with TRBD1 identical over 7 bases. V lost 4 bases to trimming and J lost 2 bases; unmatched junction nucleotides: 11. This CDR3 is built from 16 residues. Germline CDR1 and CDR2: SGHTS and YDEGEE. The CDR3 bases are TGTGCCAGCAGCCACCGACCCGGACAGGTAAACACTGAAGCTTTCTTT. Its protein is CASSHRPGQVNTEAFF.

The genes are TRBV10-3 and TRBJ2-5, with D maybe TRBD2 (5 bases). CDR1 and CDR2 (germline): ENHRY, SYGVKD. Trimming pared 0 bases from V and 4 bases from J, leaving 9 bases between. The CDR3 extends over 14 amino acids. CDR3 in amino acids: CAISESAAGETQYF. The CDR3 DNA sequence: TGTGCCATCAGTGAGTCTGCCGCGGGAGAGACCCAGTACTTC.

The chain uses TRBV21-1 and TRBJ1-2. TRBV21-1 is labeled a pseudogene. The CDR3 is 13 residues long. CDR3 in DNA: TGTGCCAGCAGCAAATCGCGAGCCTATGGCTACACCTTC. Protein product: CASSKSRAYGYTF.

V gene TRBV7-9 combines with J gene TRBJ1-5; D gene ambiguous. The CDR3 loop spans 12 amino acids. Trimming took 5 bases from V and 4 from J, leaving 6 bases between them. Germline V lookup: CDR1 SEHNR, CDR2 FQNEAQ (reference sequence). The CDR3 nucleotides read TGTGCCAGCAGCCTACCAAATCAGCCCCAGCATTTT. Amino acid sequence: CASSLPNQPQHF.

The CDR3 sequence is CASSYSDMRASSTDTQYF. CDR3 in DNA: TGTGCCAGCAGTTACTCCGACATGCGGGCCTCTAGCACAGATACGCAGTATTTT. The V call is TRBV6-2 or TRBV6-3, the J call TRBJ2-3; TRBD2 might be the D (5 bases). CDR1 is MNHEY and CDR2 is SVGEGT in the germline V gene. The CDR3 has 18 amino acids. V lost 0 bases, J lost 0 bases, and 16 bases lay in between.

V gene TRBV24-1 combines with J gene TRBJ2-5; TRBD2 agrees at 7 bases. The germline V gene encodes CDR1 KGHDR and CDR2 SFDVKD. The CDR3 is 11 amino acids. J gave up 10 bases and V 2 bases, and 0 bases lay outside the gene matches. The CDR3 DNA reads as TGTGCCACCAGTGATTCGGGAGGCCAGTACTTC. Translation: CATSDSGGQYF.

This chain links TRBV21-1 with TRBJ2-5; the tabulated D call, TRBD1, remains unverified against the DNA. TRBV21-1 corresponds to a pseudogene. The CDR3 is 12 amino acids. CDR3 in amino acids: CASSKSRETQYF. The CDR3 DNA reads TGTGCCAGCAGCAAATCCAGGGAGACCCAGTACTTC.

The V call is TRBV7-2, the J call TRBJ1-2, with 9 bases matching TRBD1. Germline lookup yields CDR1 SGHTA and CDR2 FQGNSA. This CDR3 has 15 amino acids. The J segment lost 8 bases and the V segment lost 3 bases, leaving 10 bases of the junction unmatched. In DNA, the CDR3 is TGTGCCAGCAGCTTCGGGTTCCGGACAGGGGAGGGCTACACCTTC. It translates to CASSFGFRTGEGYTF.

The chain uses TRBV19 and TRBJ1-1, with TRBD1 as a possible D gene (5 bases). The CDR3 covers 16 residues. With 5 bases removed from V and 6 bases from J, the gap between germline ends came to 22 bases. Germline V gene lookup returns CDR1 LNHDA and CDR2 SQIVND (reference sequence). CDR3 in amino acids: CASSSLGTTGRPEAFF. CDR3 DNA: TGTGCCAGTAGTTCGCTTGGGACTACAGGACGCCCTGAAGCTTTCTTT.

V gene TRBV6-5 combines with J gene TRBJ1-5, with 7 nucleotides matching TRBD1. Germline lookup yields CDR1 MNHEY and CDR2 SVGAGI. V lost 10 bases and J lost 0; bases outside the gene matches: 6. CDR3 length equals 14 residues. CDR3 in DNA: TGTGCCACCCAGACAGGGTCTAGCAATCAGCCCCAGCATTTT. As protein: CATQTGSSNQPQHF.

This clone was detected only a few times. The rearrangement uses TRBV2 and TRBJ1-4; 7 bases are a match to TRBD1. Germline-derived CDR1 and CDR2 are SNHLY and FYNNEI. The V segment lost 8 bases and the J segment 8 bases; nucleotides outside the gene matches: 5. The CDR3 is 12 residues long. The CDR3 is CASRFRGEKLFF. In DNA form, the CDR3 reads TGTGCCAGCCGGTTCAGGGGGGAAAAACTGTTTTTT.

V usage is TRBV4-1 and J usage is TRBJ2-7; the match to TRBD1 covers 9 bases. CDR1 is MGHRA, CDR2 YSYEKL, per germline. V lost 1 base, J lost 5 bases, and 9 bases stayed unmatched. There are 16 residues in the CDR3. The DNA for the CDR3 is TGCGCCAGCAGCCAAGTCCAGACAGGGGGTTGGGACGAGCAGTACTTC. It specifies CASSQVQTGGWDEQYF.

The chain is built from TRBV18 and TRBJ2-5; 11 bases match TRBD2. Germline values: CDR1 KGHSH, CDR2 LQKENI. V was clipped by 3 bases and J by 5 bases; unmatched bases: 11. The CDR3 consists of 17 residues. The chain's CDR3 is CASSPSFLAGGVETQYF. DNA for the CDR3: TGTGCCAGCTCACCTAGCTTCCTAGCGGGAGGCGTGGAGACCCAGTACTTC.

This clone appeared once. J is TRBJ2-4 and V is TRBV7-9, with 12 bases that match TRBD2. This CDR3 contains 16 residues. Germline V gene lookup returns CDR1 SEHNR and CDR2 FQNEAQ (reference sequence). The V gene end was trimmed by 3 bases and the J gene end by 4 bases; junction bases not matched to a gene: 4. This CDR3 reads CASSFGTSGPKNIQYF. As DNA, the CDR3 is TGTGCCAGCAGCTTTGGGACTAGCGGGCCAAAAAACATTCAGTACTTC.

The CDR3 here is CAWNLGTADGYTF. The CDR3 DNA reads TGTGCCTGGAATCTCGGGACAGCTGATGGCTACACCTTC. The chain couples TRBV30 to TRBJ1-2; TRBD1 agrees at 7 bases. Unmatched junction bases numbered 8, after V lost 4 bases and J lost 6 bases. The CDR3 is 13 residues long. The germline V gene has CDR1 GTSNPN and CDR2 SVGIG (reference sequence).

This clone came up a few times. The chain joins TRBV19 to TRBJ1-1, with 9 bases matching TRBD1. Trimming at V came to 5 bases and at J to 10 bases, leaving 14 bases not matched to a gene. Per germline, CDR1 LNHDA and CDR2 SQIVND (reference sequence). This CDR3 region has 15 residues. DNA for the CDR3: TGTGCCAGTAGTTCCGAATCCGGGACAGGGTATTCAGCTTTCTTT. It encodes CASSSESGTGYSAFF.

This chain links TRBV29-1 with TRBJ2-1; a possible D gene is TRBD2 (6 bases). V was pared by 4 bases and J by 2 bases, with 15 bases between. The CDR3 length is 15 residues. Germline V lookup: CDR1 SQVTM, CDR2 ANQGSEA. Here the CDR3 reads CSVVPGELTYNEQFF. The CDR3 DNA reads TGCAGCGTTGTGCCGGGGGAATTAACCTACAATGAGCAGTTCTTC.

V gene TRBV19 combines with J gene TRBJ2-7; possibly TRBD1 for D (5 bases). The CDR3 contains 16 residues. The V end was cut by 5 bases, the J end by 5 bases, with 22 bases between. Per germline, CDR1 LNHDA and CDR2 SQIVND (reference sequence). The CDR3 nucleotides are TGTGCCAGTAGTGATCCTGGGAAGTCAGGGTTCCACGAGCAGTACTTC. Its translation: CASSDPGKSGFHEQYF.

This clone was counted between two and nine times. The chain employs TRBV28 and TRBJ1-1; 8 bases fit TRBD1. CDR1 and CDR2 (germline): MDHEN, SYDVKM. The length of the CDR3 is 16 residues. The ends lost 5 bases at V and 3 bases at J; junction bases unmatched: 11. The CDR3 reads CASSLLLPGQDTEAFF. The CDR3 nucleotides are TGTGCCAGCAGTCTACTCCTTCCGGGACAGGACACTGAAGCTTTCTTT.